These 28 T cell receptor beta chains originate from one sample sequenced in a study of blood T cell repertoires in COVID-19 (dated by TCRdb to the early 2020s). Libraries were constructed by the immunoSEQ multiplex PCR assay. Not all clones reach the TCRdb copy of this immuneACCESS table, which keeps in-frame sequences only. Checked studies attribute under half of the gap to unresolved V genes and leave the rest unexplained. Present in this sample are some 95,000 clones, over 80% of which were seen just once. The top ten clones comprise about 1.7% of the sample. The sequenced sample was peripheral blood. Receptors originate from a human donor with active COVID-19. The donor label of this sample is uncertain.

The chain employs TRBV27 and TRBJ1-1, with 9 bases that match TRBD1. Germline values: CDR1 MNHEY, CDR2 SMNVEV (reference sequence). Losses at the gene ends were 7 bases for V and 4 bases for J; bases not matched to a gene: 13. CDR3 length: 16 amino acids. CDR3: CASNNGPGQGVTEAFF. DNA of the CDR3: TGTGCCAGCAACAATGGGCCGGGACAGGGAGTCACTGAAGCTTTCTTT.

The chain combines TRBV5-1 with TRBJ2-5; 13 nucleotides match TRBD2. Germline trimming cut 0 bases from V and 5 bases from J; bases unmatched to any gene: 7. Germline-derived CDR1 and CDR2 are SGHRS and YFSETQ. The CDR3 length is 17 residues. DNA for the CDR3: TGCGCCAGCAGCTTGGGACTAGCGGGGGGAGCTGGGGAGACCCAGTACTTC. The encoded protein is CASSLGLAGGAGETQYF.

The chain has TRBV25-1 and TRBJ1-4; perhaps TRBD1 as D (6 bases). V was cut by 2 bases and J by 0 bases, with 16 bases left in between. CDR3 size: 18 residues. Germline values: CDR1 MGHDK, CDR2 SYGVNS. DNA for the CDR3: TGTGCCAGCAGTGAACCCCTAGGACAGTCTGCAACTAATGAAAAACTGTTTTTT. Protein sequence: CASSEPLGQSATNEKLFF.

This clone showed up just a few times. This chain joins TRBV19 and TRBJ2-7, with a weak D call TRBD2 (5 bases). This CDR3 spans 16 amino acids. V lost 3 bases and J lost 5, with 20 bases in between. Germline CDR1 is LNHDA and CDR2 is SQIVND (reference sequence). The chain's CDR3 is CASSISLVTGSNEQYF. CDR3 coding DNA: TGTGCCAGTAGTATCTCCCTAGTTACGGGGTCGAACGAGCAGTACTTC.

The chain recombines TRBV2 with TRBJ2-2; D perhaps matches TRBD2 (7 bases). This CDR3 is built from 16 residues. The germline V gene has CDR1 SNHLY and CDR2 FYNNEI. V lost 7 bases, J lost 3 bases, and 18 bases lay in between. Here the CDR3 DNA reads TGTGCCAGCATGGGGCGGGGGACACTCTACACCGGGGAGCTGTTTTTT. It translates to CASMGRGTLYTGELFF.

The chain links TRBV2 to TRBJ2-7; D uncertain. The ends were cut back, 5 bases at V and 5 bases at J, with 10 bases in the middle. The CDR3 has 12 amino acids. The germline V gene has CDR1 SNHLY and CDR2 FYNNEI. CDR3 protein: CASSPNRDEQYF. CDR3 bases: TGTGCCAGCAGTCCCAATCGGGACGAGCAGTACTTC.

The chain uses TRBV5-1 and TRBJ1-4; D may be TRBD1 (6 bases). The CDR3 covers 16 residues. The V and J ends lost 0 bases and 6 bases respectively, with 15 bases between them. Germline V gene data show CDR1 as SGHRS and CDR2 as YFSETQ. CDR3 coding DNA: TGCGCCAGCAGCTTGGATTTGGGGGCTGAGGATGAAAAACTGTTTTTT. Translating gives CASSLDLGAEDEKLFF.

The chain couples TRBV5-6 to TRBJ2-7; 9 bases align to TRBD1. The CDR3 totals 14 residues. Trimming removed 0 bases from V and 2 bases from J; junction bases left unmatched: 0. CDR1 and CDR2 from the germline V gene are SGHDT and YYEEEE. DNA of the CDR3: TGTGCCAGCAGCTTGGGGACAGGGGCCTACGAGCAGTACTTC. This encodes CASSLGTGAYEQYF.

The V call is TRBV19, the J call TRBJ1-1, with D perhaps matching TRBD1 (5 bases). This CDR3 is built from 17 residues. Germline assignment: CDR1 LNHDA and CDR2 SQIVND (reference sequence). V shed 4 bases and J shed 4 bases, with 22 bases lying between them. CDR3 residues: CASSRHPGVGESTEAFF. For the CDR3, the DNA is TGTGCCAGTAGTAGGCACCCGGGGGTTGGGGAGAGCACTGAAGCTTTCTTT.

The chain recombines TRBV5-6 with TRBJ2-7; a weak D match, TRBD2 (6 bases). The CDR3 extends over 14 amino acids. V was clipped by 0 bases and J by 3 bases, with 10 bases between them. Germline V CDR1 and CDR2: SGHDT, YYEEEE. The CDR3 spells CASSLGGDFYEQYF. The CDR3 DNA reads TGTGCCAGCAGCTTGGGCGGGGACTTCTACGAGCAGTACTTC.

As DNA, the CDR3 is TGTGCCAGCAGTTTCGGAGGACAGGGCGGAGAGACCCAGTACTTC. Its translation is CASSFGGQGGETQYF. The V gene is TRBV28, the J gene TRBJ2-5; 8 nucleotides agree with TRBD1. The junction had 7 bases not matched to a gene; V was cut back by 3 bases and J by 4 bases. This CDR3 spans 15 amino acids. Germline loops: CDR1 MDHEN, CDR2 SYDVKM.

This sequence joins TRBV5-4 and TRBJ1-2; TRBD1 agrees at 9 bases. The CDR3 runs 15 residues. With 4 bases clipped from V and 6 bases from J, the junction kept 10 bases outside the gene matches. Germline V CDR1 and CDR2: SGHNT, YYREEE (reference sequence). The CDR3 nucleotides are TGTGCCAGCAGCCTCGGGACAGGGAGGATAAATGGCTACACCTTC. Its protein product is CASSLGTGRINGYTF.

The gene calls are TRBV7-2 and TRBJ1-1; D perhaps matches TRBD1 (5 bases). The CDR3 is 15 amino acids. CDR1 and CDR2 (germline): SGHTA, FQGNSA. Deletions cut 1 base from V and 0 bases from J, with 9 bases between. CDR3 DNA: TGTGCCAGCAGCTTAGTTCAGGGAATGAACACTGAAGCTTTCTTT. This encodes CASSLVQGMNTEAFF.

V is TRBV2 and J is TRBJ1-6; D is uncertain. Trimming shortened V by 3 bases and J by 8 bases, and 11 bases separated the two germline ends. The CDR3 extends over 14 amino acids. Germline CDR1 is SNHLY and CDR2 is FYNNEI. DNA of the CDR3: TGTGCCAGCAGTGACGAGGTGAGGGATTCACCCCTCCACTTT. It encodes CASSDEVRDSPLHF.

This clone has just one count. The chain recombines TRBV5-4 with TRBJ2-7; 7 positions match TRBD1. Germline trimming cut 3 bases from V and 5 bases from J; bases unmatched to any gene: 8. The V gene's germline CDR1 is SGHNT and CDR2 YYREEE (reference sequence). The length of the CDR3 is 14 residues. The CDR3 sequence: CASSSEVGGHEQYF. The CDR3 DNA reads as TGTGCCAGCAGCTCCGAGGTAGGGGGCCACGAGCAGTACTTC.

V gene TRBV6-2 or TRBV6-3 combines with J gene TRBJ2-5, with D possibly being TRBD1 (5 bases). The CDR3 covers 15 residues. Germline-derived CDR1 and CDR2 are MNHEY and SVGEGT. Deletions cut 5 bases from V and 1 base from J, with 14 bases between. In nucleotides, the CDR3 is TGTGCCAGCAGTCCCGAGACAGAGTCCCAAGAGACCCAGTACTTC. This codes for CASSPETESQETQYF.

With respect to this clone: Other DNA sequences in this specimen translate into the identical CDR3. The V gene is TRBV9, the J gene TRBJ1-2; D gene unclear. Germline loops: CDR1 SGDLS, CDR2 YYNGEE. V was clipped by 0 bases and J by 4 bases, with 7 bases between them. The CDR3 is 13 residues long. This CDR3 is CASSVEGSYGYTF. For the CDR3, the DNA is TGTGCCAGCAGCGTAGAAGGGAGCTATGGCTACACCTTC.

The J gene is TRBJ2-3, the V gene TRBV5-4; 14 bases map to TRBD2. V lost 0 bases to trimming and J lost 5 bases; unmatched junction nucleotides: 14. The CDR3 totals 20 residues. Germline CDR1 reads SGHNT; CDR2 reads YYREEE (reference sequence). The CDR3 DNA reads as TGTGCCAGCAGCTTGGGGGGACTAGCGGGGGCGTTAAGGAGCCAAGATACGCAGTATTTT. This encodes CASSLGGLAGALRSQDTQYF.

This clone is a singleton in its sample. CDR3 in DNA: TGCAGCGTTGCCTCCAGGCTCGGCTATGGCTACACCTTC. Amino acids: CSVASRLGYGYTF. The chain couples TRBV29-1 to TRBJ1-2; no clear D. CDR3 length: 13 residues. The V and J ends lost 4 bases and 4 bases respectively, with 13 bases between them. CDR1 is SQVTM, CDR2 ANQGSEA, per germline.

This chain uses TRBV6-5 with TRBJ2-5, with D perhaps TRBD2 (6 bases). CDR3 length: 16 residues. Per germline, CDR1 MNHEY and CDR2 SVGAGI. V shed 2 bases and J shed 2 bases, with 15 bases lying between them. This CDR3 is CASSYRSGLRQETQYF. Here the CDR3 DNA reads TGTGCCAGCAGTTACAGGTCCGGACTACGTCAAGAGACCCAGTACTTC.

This clone was observed once. This sequence joins TRBV19 and TRBJ2-5; 9 nucleotides align to TRBD2. Trimming cost V 3 bases and J 4 bases; bases outside gene matches: 9. CDR1 and CDR2 (germline): LNHDA, SQIVND (reference sequence). The CDR3 is made up of 16 amino acids. CDR3 DNA sequence: TGTGCCAGTAGTATCCGCCGGGGACTAGCTTCAGAGACCCAGTACTTC. Translation: CASSIRRGLASETQYF.

The genes are TRBV5-1 and TRBJ2-3; 7 bases match TRBD2. CDR1 and CDR2 (germline): SGHRS, YFSETQ. Trimming took 6 bases from V and 2 from J; bases not matched to a gene: 9. CDR3 length equals 15 residues. Written as DNA, the CDR3 is TGCGCCAGCATGAGGGGAGGGACCCTCACAGATACGCAGTATTTT. Encoded protein: CASMRGGTLTDTQYF.

The chain combines TRBV5-1 with TRBJ2-6; D is unresolved. With 2 bases removed from V and 4 bases from J, the gap between germline ends came to 13 bases. CDR3 length: 16 amino acids. Germline CDR1 SGHRS, CDR2 YFSETQ. The DNA for the CDR3 is TGCGCCAGCAGCTTATTACTAAGCGCCGGGGCCAACGTCCTGACTTTC. It is translated as CASSLLLSAGANVLTF.

This rearrangement joins TRBV9 to TRBJ2-7, with D possibly being TRBD2 (5 bases). Germline V CDR1 and CDR2: SGDLS, YYNGEE. The CDR3 is 15 amino acids. V was pared by 4 bases and J by 2 bases, with 16 bases between. The CDR3 coding sequence is TGTGCCAGCAGCCGGGGTCGGCCTCCTCCCTACGAGCAGTACTTC. Translating it yields CASSRGRPPPYEQYF.

The sample holds one count of this clone. The chain recombines TRBV5-1 with TRBJ2-6; D remains unclear. The CDR3 contains 15 residues. V lost 4 bases and J lost 0, with 8 bases in between. Germline CDR1 and CDR2: SGHRS and YFSETQ. The CDR3 DNA follows: TGCGCCAGCAGCCCCCGTTTCTCTGGGGCCAACGTCCTGACTTTC. Amino acids: CASSPRFSGANVLTF.

The V and J genes are TRBV6-5 and TRBJ1-1; D remains ambiguous. Trimming pared 6 bases from V and 4 bases from J, leaving 15 bases between. CDR3 length equals 14 residues. Germline CDR1 is MNHEY and CDR2 is SVGAGI. The CDR3 DNA reads TGTGCCAGCAGCTCAATCGGGCGGGTCACTGAAGCTTTCTTT. It is translated as CASSSIGRVTEAFF.

This chain links TRBV3-1 (or the pseudogene TRBV3-2) with TRBJ2-3, with a tentative D call TRBD1 (6 bases). This CDR3 is built from 16 residues. Trimming cost V 4 bases and J 3 bases, with 17 bases left between them. CDR1 LGHDT and CDR2 YNNKEL come from the germline V gene (reference sequence). CDR3: CASSPSDRADTDTQYF. The CDR3, as DNA: TGTGCCAGCAGCCCCTCGGACAGAGCGGATACAGATACGCAGTATTTT.

J is TRBJ1-5 and V is TRBV9; no definite D call. CDR1 and CDR2 (germline): SGDLS, YYNGEE. The germline V and J ends were trimmed by 0 bases and 8 bases, with 12 bases remaining between them. This CDR3 contains 14 residues. DNA of the CDR3: TGTGCCAGCAGCGTAGGAGGGAATCGGGAGCCCCAGCATTTT. Its translation is CASSVGGNREPQHF.